This T cell receptor (beta chain) was captured in a study of blood T cells in healthy people across ages. Study conclusions and caveats: With age, beta diversity per million T cells declined roughly linearly, significantly by approximately 41. Unsorted PBMCs prevented conclusive naive versus antigen-experienced comparison.

The V and J ends lost 8 bases and 6 bases, in that order; junction bases with no gene match: 9. Germline assignment: CDR1 SNHLY and CDR2 FYNNEI. The CDR3 extends over 13 amino acids. With regard to this clonotype: Its matching antigen is unknown.

Primed by a sample-barcoded 5' primer and a J-beta primer mix, a second PCR proceeded for about 6 to 11 cycles. Researchers report that a template-switch adaptor with 12 random nucleotides tagged each cDNA molecule. Each CDR3 protein is one row after TCRdb ran MiXCR on the 5' RACE reads. There are about 1.1 million distinct CDR3 sequences in the sample; more than 30% occur only once, and less than 15% lies in the top ten. This sequence originates from a man in his late teens or twenties in good health. The sample was blood. The chain employs TRBV2 and TRBJ2-7, with 8 bases that match TRBD1. The CDR3 reads CASGSDRDGEQYF. In nucleotides, the CDR3 is TGTGCCAGCGGCTCGGACAGGGACGGCGAGCAGTACTTC.